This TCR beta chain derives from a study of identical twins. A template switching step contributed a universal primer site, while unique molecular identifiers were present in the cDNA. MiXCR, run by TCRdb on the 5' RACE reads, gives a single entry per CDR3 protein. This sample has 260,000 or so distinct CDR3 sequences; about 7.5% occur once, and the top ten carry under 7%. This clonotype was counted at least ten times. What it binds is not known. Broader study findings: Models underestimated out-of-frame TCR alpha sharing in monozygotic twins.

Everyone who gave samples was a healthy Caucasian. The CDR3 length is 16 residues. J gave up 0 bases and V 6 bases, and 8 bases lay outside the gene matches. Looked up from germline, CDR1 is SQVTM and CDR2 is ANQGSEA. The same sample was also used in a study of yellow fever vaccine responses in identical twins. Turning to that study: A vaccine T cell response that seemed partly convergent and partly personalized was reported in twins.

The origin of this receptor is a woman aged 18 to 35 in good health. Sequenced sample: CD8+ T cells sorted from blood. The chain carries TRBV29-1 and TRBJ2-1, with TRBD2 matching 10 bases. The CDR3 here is CSVIGLAESSYNEQFF. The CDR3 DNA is TGCAGCGTCATAGGACTAGCGGAGAGCTCCTACAATGAGCAGTTCTTC.